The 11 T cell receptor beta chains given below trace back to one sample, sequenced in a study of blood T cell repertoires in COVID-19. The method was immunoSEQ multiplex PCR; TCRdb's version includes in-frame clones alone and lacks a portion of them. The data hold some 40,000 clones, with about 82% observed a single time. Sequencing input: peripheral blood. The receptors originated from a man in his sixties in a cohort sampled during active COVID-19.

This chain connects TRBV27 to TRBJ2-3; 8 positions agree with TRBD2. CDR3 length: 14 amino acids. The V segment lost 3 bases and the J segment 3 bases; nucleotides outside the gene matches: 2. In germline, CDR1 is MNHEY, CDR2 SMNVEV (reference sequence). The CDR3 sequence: CASSFSGGTDTQYF. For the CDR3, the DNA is TGTGCCAGCAGTTTCTCGGGGGGGACAGATACGCAGTATTTT.

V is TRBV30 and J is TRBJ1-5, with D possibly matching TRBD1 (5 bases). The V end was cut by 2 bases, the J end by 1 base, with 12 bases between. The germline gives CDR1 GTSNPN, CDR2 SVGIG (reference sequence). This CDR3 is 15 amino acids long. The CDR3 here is CAWSRHGGSNQPQHF. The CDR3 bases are TGTGCCTGGAGTCGACATGGGGGGAGCAATCAGCCCCAGCATTTT.

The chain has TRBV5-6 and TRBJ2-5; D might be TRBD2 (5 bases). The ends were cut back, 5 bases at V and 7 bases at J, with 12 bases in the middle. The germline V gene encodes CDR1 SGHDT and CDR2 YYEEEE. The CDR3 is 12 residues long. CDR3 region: CASSQDWGTQYF. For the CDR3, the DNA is TGTGCCAGCAGTCAGGACTGGGGGACCCAGTACTTC.

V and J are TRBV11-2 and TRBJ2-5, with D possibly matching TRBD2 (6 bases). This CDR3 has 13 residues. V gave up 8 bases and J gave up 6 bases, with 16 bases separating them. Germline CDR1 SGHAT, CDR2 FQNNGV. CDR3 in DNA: TGTGCCAGCTGCCGGGACTCCGCAAAGACCCAGTACTTC. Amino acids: CASCRDSAKTQYF.

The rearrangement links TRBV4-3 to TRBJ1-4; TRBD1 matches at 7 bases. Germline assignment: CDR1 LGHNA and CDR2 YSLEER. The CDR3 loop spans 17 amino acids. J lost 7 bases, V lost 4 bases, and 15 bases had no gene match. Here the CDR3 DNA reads TGCGCCAGCAGCCCGGTTGGAGGGGGCGCCAAGAGTGAAAAACTGTTTTTT. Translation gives CASSPVGGGAKSEKLFF.

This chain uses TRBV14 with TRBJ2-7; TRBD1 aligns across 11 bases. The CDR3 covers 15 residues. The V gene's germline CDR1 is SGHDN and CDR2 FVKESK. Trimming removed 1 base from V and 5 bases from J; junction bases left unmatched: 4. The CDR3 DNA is TGTGCCAGCAGCCAAGTTGGACAGGGGGCTCACGAGCAGTACTTC. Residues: CASSQVGQGAHEQYF.

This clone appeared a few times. The CDR3 is CASSHPGQGYTEAFF. The CDR3, as DNA: TGTGCCAGCAGTCATCCGGGACAGGGTTACACTGAAGCTTTCTTT. The chain is built from TRBV2 and TRBJ1-1; 9 bases map to TRBD1. In germline, CDR1 is SNHLY, CDR2 FYNNEI. J lost 3 bases, V lost 5 bases, and 7 bases had no gene match. The CDR3 has 15 residues. The variable domain in full, completed from reference TRBV2 and TRBJ1-1, reads EPEVTQTPSHQVTQMGQEVILRCVPISNHLYFYWYRQILGQKVEFLVSFYNNEISEKSEIFDDQFSVERPDGSNFTLKIRSTKLEDSAMYFCASSHPGQGYTEAFFGQGTRLTVV.

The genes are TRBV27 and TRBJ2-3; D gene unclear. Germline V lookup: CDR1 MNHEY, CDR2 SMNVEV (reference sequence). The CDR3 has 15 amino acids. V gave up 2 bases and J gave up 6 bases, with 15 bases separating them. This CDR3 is CASSLRLPPQDTQYF. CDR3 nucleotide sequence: TGTGCCAGCAGTTTACGACTTCCCCCGCAGGATACGCAGTATTTT.

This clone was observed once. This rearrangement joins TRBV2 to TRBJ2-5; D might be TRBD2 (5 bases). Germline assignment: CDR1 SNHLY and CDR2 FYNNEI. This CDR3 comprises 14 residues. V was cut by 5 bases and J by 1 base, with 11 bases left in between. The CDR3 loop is CASSYVGSQETQYF. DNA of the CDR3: TGTGCCAGCAGTTACGTGGGGAGCCAAGAGACCCAGTACTTC.

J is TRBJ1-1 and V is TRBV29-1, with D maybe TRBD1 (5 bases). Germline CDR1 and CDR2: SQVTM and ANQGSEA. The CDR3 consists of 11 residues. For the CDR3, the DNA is TGCAGTGGACATTGGAACACTGAAGCTTTCTTT. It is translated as CSGHWNTEAFF. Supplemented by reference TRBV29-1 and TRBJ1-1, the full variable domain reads SAVISQKPSRDICQRGTSLTIQCQVDSQVTMMFWYRQQPGQSLTLIATANQGSEATYESGFVIDKFPISRPNLTFSTLTVSNMSPEDSSIYLCSGHWNTEAFFGQGTRLTVV.

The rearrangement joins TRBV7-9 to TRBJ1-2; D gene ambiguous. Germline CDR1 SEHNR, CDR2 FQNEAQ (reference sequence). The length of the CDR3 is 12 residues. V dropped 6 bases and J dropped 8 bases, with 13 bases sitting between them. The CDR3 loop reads CASSSPGEGYTF. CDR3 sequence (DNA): TGTGCCAGCAGTTCTCCTGGGGAGGGCTACACCTTC.